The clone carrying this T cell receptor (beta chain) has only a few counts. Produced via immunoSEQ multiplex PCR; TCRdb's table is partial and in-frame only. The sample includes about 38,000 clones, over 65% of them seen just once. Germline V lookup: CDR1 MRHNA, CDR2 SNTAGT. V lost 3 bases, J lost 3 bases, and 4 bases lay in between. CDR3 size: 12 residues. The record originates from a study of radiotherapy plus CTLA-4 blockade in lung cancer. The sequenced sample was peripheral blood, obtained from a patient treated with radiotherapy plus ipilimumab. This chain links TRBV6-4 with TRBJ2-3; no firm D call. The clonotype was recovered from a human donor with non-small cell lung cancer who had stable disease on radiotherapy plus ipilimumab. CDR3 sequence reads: CASSEGTDTQYF. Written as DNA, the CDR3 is TGTGCCAGCAGTGAGGGTACAGATACGCAGTATTTT.